The following is a T cell receptor (beta chain) sequence with its context. CDR3 length equals 15 residues. V shed 6 bases, J shed 2 bases, and the junction held 6 bases outside the gene matches. Germline loops: CDR1 MNHNY, CDR2 SVGAGI (reference sequence). This record comes from a study of long-term antiretroviral therapy in people with HIV. Assay version v3.0 of immunoSEQ was used, and it was run at survey level. Repertoires were generated with immunoSEQ multiplex PCR, while TCRdb's copy carries only in-frame clones and drops some. The repertoire holds 38,000 or so clones, 75% to 90% seen once, with about 5% in the top ten.

The specimen was unsorted PBMCs, collected 1.5 years after starting antiretroviral therapy. The chain joins TRBV6-6 to TRBJ1-5, with TRBD1 matching over 8 bases. The sequence came from a young man with HIV. The CDR3 protein is CASRLQGVGNQPQHF. For the CDR3, the DNA is TGTGCCAGCAGATTACAGGGGGTTGGCAATCAGCCCCAGCATTTT.